This TCR beta chain is drawn from a study of cytomegalovirus exposure and HLA in healthy donors. PCR used 60 Vbeta primers and 13 Jbeta primers. Profiled with immunoSEQ multiplex PCR; TCRdb holds only in-frame clones, not every one. The table includes 150,000 to 200,000 clones, around 80% detected once. Details on this clone: One end of the junction fails to match germline, which may point to a read error.

The sequence came from a man aged 35 to 55 in good health and CMV-seronegative. What was sequenced was PBMCs.

DNA of the CDR3: TGTGCTAGCAGCGACGGGGGGCAGAAGACCCAGTACTTC. Translation gives CASSDGGQKTQYF. The rearrangement uses TRBV7-7 and TRBJ2-5; weak D call: TRBD2 (7 bases). Germline V gene lookup returns CDR1 SSHAT and CDR2 FNYEAQ (reference sequence). The CDR3 totals 13 residues.